The rows below give T cell receptor beta chains drawn from one sample of a study of OX40 agonist ivuxolimab in advanced cancers. Some clones are missing from TCRdb's copy, which holds only in-frame ones; the method was immunoSEQ multiplex PCR. The sample shows about 12,000 clones, roughly 80% of them seen only once. The input for sequencing was CD4+ or CD8+ T cells sorted from blood, taken in a trial of the OX40 agonist ivuxolimab. The receptors were sampled from an adult with an advanced solid tumor such as melanoma, head and neck, liver or kidney cancer. Both conserved end residues are part of each CDR3. Clone size is given for some rows only: seen once, a few or many times, or a class if the clone is expanded.

clone_size	j_call	cdr3_length	v_call	cdr3_aa
once	TRBJ2-1	14	TRBV30	CAWSGDRGYNEQFF
medium-sized	TRBJ1-2	16	TRBV7-3	CASSLTGAGREAGYTF
.	TRBJ2-2	15	TRBV30	CAWSKGTSSTGELFF
.	TRBJ2-7	13	TRBV29-1	CSVDGRNSYEQYF
.	TRBJ2-5	13	TRBV4-1	CASSQVGSQVQYF
.	TRBJ2-6	19	TRBV10-3	CAISLRPGQGESGANVLTF
.	TRBJ1-1	15	TRBV27	CASSPDRGRDTEAFF
.	TRBJ2-2	15	TRBV5-1	CASSATGLHTGELFF
.	TRBJ2-3	12	TRBV5-4	CASSSIPDTQYF
.	TRBJ1-1	14	TRBV27	CASTPKVGGTEAFF
medium-sized	TRBJ2-7	13	TRBV4-3	CASSQDGSYEQYF
.	TRBJ2-1	13	TRBV18	CASSPTSYNEQFF
.	TRBJ2-7	14	TRBV28	CASSWAGGDYEQYF
once	TRBJ2-7	14	TRBV9	CASSVATGGYEQYF
.	TRBJ1-1	13	TRBV6-1	CASPRQGSTEAFF